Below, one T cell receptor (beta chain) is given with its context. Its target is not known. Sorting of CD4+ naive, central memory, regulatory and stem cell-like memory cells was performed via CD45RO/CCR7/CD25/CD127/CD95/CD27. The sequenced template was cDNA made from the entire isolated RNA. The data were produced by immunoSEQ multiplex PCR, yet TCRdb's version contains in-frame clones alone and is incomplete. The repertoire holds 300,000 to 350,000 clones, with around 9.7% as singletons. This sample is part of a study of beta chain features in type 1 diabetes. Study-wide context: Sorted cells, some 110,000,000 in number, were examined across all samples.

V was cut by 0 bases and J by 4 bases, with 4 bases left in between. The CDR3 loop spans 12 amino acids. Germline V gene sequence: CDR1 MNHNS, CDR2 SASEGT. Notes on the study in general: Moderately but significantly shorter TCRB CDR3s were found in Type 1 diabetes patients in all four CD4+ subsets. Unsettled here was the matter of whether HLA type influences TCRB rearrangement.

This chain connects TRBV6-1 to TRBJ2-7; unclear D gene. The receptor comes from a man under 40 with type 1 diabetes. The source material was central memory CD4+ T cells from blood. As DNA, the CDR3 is TGTGCCAGCAGTGAAGCCCATTACGAGCAGTACTTC. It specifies CASSEAHYEQYF.